A single sample is the source of the 4 T cell receptor beta chains below, sequenced in a study of tumor and adjacent non-tumor tissue in lung cancer. The library came from three nested PCR rounds adapted from ARM-PCR protocols. TCRdb recomputed calls from the multiplex PCR reads with MiXCR, one row per CDR3 protein. The sample has some 84,000 distinct CDR3 sequences; more than 60% are singletons. No cell sorting was done before RNA was extracted from the tissue. The sample comprised lung tumor tissue. The receptors stem from a man aged 70-80 years with non-small cell lung cancer.

This clonotype was detected ten times or more. V usage is TRBV29-1 and J usage is TRBJ1-1; D remains unclear. V was pared by 1 base and J by 13 bases, with 10 bases between. The CDR3 sequence is 10 residues long. Germline V gene lookup returns CDR1 SQVTM and CDR2 ANQGSEA. As DNA, the CDR3 is TGCAGCGTTGAAGGTCCCCTTGTTTTCTTT. Translation gives CSVEGPLVFF. The variable domain in full, with the rest retrieved from reference TRBV29-1 and TRBJ1-1, is SAVISQKPSRDICQRGTSLTIQCQVDSQVTMMFWYRQQPGQSLTLIATANQGSEATYESGFVIDKFPISRPNLTFSTLTVSNMSPEDSSIYLCSVEGPLVFFGQGTRLTVV.

About this clonotype itself: This sequence may be a read error, since a much larger clone differs from it by one base. This chain uses TRBV6-6 with TRBJ2-7; a weak D match, TRBD2 (5 bases). Between the trimmed V and J ends, which lost 8 bases and 1 base, there was a span of 15 bases. Germline V gene sequence: CDR1 MNHNY, CDR2 SVGAGI (reference sequence). This CDR3 is built from 14 residues. The CDR3 DNA is TGTGCCAGCGAGGACCGTCGAGGGTCCTACGAGCAGTACTTC. This codes for CASEDRRGSYEQYF.

This rearrangement joins TRBV6-1 to TRBJ2-1; TRBD2 matches 7 bases. J was trimmed by 7 bases and V by 9 bases; bases with no gene match: 9. The germline gives CDR1 MNHNS, CDR2 SASEGT. The CDR3 is 13 amino acids. CDR3 DNA: TGTGCCAGAGAGCGGGACTGGAGGAATGAGCAGTTCTTC. It encodes CARERDWRNEQFF.

As for this clonotype: At one end the junction does not follow the germline gene, possibly because of a read error. The V gene is TRBV11-1, the J gene TRBJ2-5; TRBD2 is a possible D gene (5 bases). Germline V gives CDR1 SGHAT, CDR2 FQDESV (reference sequence). CDR3 length equals 15 residues. The CDR3 spells CTSSLVKAGWEIQYF. CDR3 sequence (DNA): TGTACCAGCAGCTTAGTCAAGGCAGGCTGGGAGATCCAGTACTTC.